A single sample gave rise to the 11 T cell receptor beta chains below, sequenced in a study of cytomegalovirus exposure and HLA in healthy donors. PCR primers comprised 60 Vbeta and 13 Jbeta primers. The protocol was immunoSEQ multiplex PCR, while the TCRdb copy is restricted to in-frame clones and leaves out a portion. The sample shows some 150,000 clones, about 78% of them seen only once. The sequenced material came from PBMCs. The receptors come from a man aged 40-49 years in good health and CMV-seropositive.

The rearrangement joins TRBV27 to TRBJ1-1; no reliable D call. V lost 1 base and J 4 bases, leaving 10 bases between the germline ends. The germline V gene has CDR1 MNHEY and CDR2 SMNVEV (reference sequence). This CDR3 region has 14 residues. The CDR3 protein is CASSLYQRGTEAFF. CDR3 bases: TGTGCCAGCAGTTTATACCAGAGAGGCACTGAAGCTTTCTTT.

The chain is built from TRBV5-1 and TRBJ2-7; 7 bases are shared with TRBD1. This CDR3 spans 16 amino acids. Germline assignment: CDR1 SGHRS and CDR2 YFSETQ. Trimming cost V 4 bases and J 5 bases; bases outside gene matches: 15. The CDR3 loop reads CASSSTTGTAADEQYF. CDR3 nucleotide sequence: TGCGCCAGCAGCAGTACAACCGGGACAGCAGCCGACGAGCAGTACTTC. The full variable domain, with the rest looked up from reference TRBV5-1 and TRBJ2-7, is KAGVTQTPRYLIKTRGQQVTLSCSPISGHRSVSWYQQTPGQGLQFLFEYFSETQRNKGNFPGRFSGRQFSNSRSEMNVSTLELGDSALYLCASSSTTGTAADEQYFGPGTRLTVT.

The chain joins TRBV7-2 to TRBJ1-3, with D possibly TRBD1 on 5 matching bases. Between the trimmed V and J ends, which lost 1 base and 4 bases, there was a span of 11 bases. Germline values: CDR1 SGHTA, CDR2 FQGNSA. The CDR3 spans 15 residues. CDR3 amino acids: CASSLGSGGGNTIYF. The CDR3 DNA follows: TGTGCCAGCAGCTTAGGATCCGGGGGAGGAAACACCATATATTTT.

The CDR3: CASSIGLPSTDTQYF. CDR3 in DNA: TGTGCCAGTAGTATTGGCTTACCTAGCACAGATACGCAGTATTTT. J is TRBJ2-3 and V is TRBV19; D gene unclear. The CDR3 loop spans 15 amino acids. CDR1 and CDR2 from the germline V gene are LNHDA and SQIVND (reference sequence). Trimming shortened V by 3 bases and J by 0 bases, and 10 bases separated the two germline ends.

The chain couples TRBV2 to TRBJ2-1; 7 bases match TRBD1. V lost 11 bases and J lost 2; bases outside the gene matches: 6. CDR1 SNHLY and CDR2 FYNNEI come from the germline V gene. CDR3 length: 13 residues. CDR3 in amino acids: CALRGPPYNEQFF. Written as DNA, the CDR3 is TGTGCCTTAAGGGGGCCCCCCTACAATGAGCAGTTCTTC.

The chain couples TRBV7-9 to TRBJ2-7, with D perhaps TRBD1 (6 bases). CDR1 is SEHNR and CDR2 is FQNEAQ in the germline V gene (reference sequence). The CDR3 is made up of 14 amino acids. V was trimmed by 1 base and J by 2 bases, leaving 9 bases between them. The DNA for the CDR3 is TGTGCCAGCAGCTTAGAACAGGGCCCCTACGAGCAGTACTTC. It translates to CASSLEQGPYEQYF.

The chain combines TRBV6-6 with TRBJ2-5; 9 bases agree with TRBD1. The J call may be wrong; the DNA end is better matched by TRBJ2-7. The CDR3 is made up of 13 amino acids. Germline CDR1 is MNHNY and CDR2 is SVGAGI (reference sequence). In DNA, the CDR3 is TGTGCCAGCACCCCGGGACAGGGCTACGAGCAGTACTTC. Translation: CASTPGQGYEQYF.

This clone turned up a few times. The rearrangement links TRBV28 to TRBJ2-7, with TRBD2 matching 11 bases. There are 15 residues in the CDR3. Germline V CDR1 and CDR2: MDHEN, SYDVKM. The junction had 14 bases not matched to a gene; V was cut back by 10 bases and J by 6 bases. CDR3 sequence reads: CATKTTSGGPLEQYF. In nucleotides, the CDR3 is TGTGCCACTAAAACCACTAGCGGGGGCCCCCTCGAGCAGTACTTC.

The V gene is TRBV20-1, the J gene TRBJ2-1, with a tentative D call TRBD2 (6 bases). Trimming cost V 3 bases and J 9 bases, with 9 bases left between them. From germline, CDR1 is DFQATT and CDR2 SNEGSKA (reference sequence). This CDR3 has 11 amino acids. In nucleotides, the CDR3 is TGCAGTGCTAGGGCGGGGACTGAGCAGTTCTTC. Protein sequence: CSARAGTEQFF.

The V and J genes are TRBV7-2 and TRBJ2-2, with a possible D match to TRBD2 (6 bases). V was pared by 1 base and J by 6 bases, with 12 bases between. CDR1 SGHTA and CDR2 FQGNSA come from the germline V gene. The CDR3 length is 15 residues. The CDR3 sequence: CASSLGRLEAGELFF. DNA of the CDR3: TGTGCCAGCAGCTTAGGGAGACTAGAAGCCGGGGAGCTGTTTTTT.

The V and J genes are TRBV9 and TRBJ1-2; tentatively, D is TRBD1 (5 bases). Germline V gene data show CDR1 as SGDLS and CDR2 as YYNGEE. The CDR3 spans 13 residues. Trimming removed 2 bases from V and 8 bases from J, with 13 bases in between. Here the CDR3 DNA reads TGTGCCAGCAGCGTGGAAGGGGTGGGGGGCTACACCTTC. Its protein product is CASSVEGVGGYTF.